These 16 T cell receptor beta chains came from one sample sequenced in a study of T cells in narcolepsy. Repertoires were generated with immunoSEQ multiplex PCR, while TCRdb's copy carries only in-frame clones and drops some. The table lists about 27,000 clones, around 74% of them singletons. The material sequenced was memory (CD45RA-) CD4+ T cells from blood. These receptors all stem from a human donor in good health.

The chain carries TRBV7-8 and TRBJ2-2, with D possibly being TRBD1 (6 bases). In germline, CDR1 is SGHVS, CDR2 FQNEAQ. Trimming pared 2 bases from V and 4 bases from J, leaving 17 bases between. The CDR3 length is 17 residues. CDR3 DNA sequence: TGTGCCAGCAGCTTACCCCAGACAGGAAGGAGCACCGGGGAGCTGTTTTTT. This sequence encodes CASSLPQTGRSTGELFF.

This clone turned up a few times. The genes are TRBV7-2 and TRBJ1-4; D uncertain. CDR3 length equals 15 residues. The germline V gene encodes CDR1 SGHTA and CDR2 FQGNSA. V lost 4 bases, J lost 7 bases, and 16 bases lay in between. CDR3 in amino acids: CASSSGGSGREKLFF. Written as DNA, the CDR3 is TGTGCCAGCAGCTCAGGCGGGTCCGGCCGTGAAAAACTGTTTTTT.

In its sample, this clone was seen a few times. The chain employs TRBV2 and TRBJ1-2; no firm D call. The CDR3 has 14 amino acids. Looked up from germline, CDR1 is SNHLY and CDR2 is FYNNEI. The V end was cut by 4 bases, the J end by 4 bases, with 13 bases between. The CDR3 is CASSAEVGIYGYTF. The CDR3 nucleotides are TGTGCCAGCAGTGCAGAAGTGGGGATCTATGGCTACACCTTC.

The rearrangement uses TRBV7-2 and TRBJ1-4; perhaps TRBD1 as D (6 bases). CDR1 is SGHTA and CDR2 is FQGNSA in the germline V gene. V lost 4 bases, J lost 0 bases, and 18 bases lay in between. CDR3 size: 18 residues. CDR3 region: CASSSQVGGLATNEKLFF. CDR3 DNA: TGTGCCAGCAGCTCACAAGTTGGGGGCCTCGCAACTAATGAAAAACTGTTTTTT.

The rearrangement uses TRBV7-2 and TRBJ2-1; 10 bases match TRBD2. CDR1 is SGHTA and CDR2 is FQGNSA in the germline V gene. The CDR3 runs to 16 residues. The V segment lost 0 bases and the J segment 2 bases; nucleotides outside the gene matches: 1. The chain's CDR3 is CASSLAAGGTYNEQFF. As DNA, the CDR3 is TGTGCCAGCAGCTTAGCAGCGGGGGGGACCTACAATGAGCAGTTCTTC.

The chain joins TRBV7-8 to TRBJ2-1, with D maybe TRBD1 (6 bases). The CDR3 runs to 13 residues. Germline CDR1 reads SGHVS; CDR2 reads FQNEAQ. The ends were cut back, 1 base at V and 6 bases at J, with 7 bases in the middle. The CDR3 DNA follows: TGTGCCAGCAGCTTAGGGACAGTCAATGAGCAGTTCTTC. Its protein is CASSLGTVNEQFF.

The V call is TRBV19, the J call TRBJ1-3; TRBD1 agrees at 7 bases. The CDR3 has 17 amino acids. J gave up 0 bases and V 5 bases, and 10 bases lay outside the gene matches. In germline, CDR1 is LNHDA, CDR2 SQIVND (reference sequence). The CDR3 region is CASSSPGQPSSGNTIYF. The CDR3 DNA follows: TGTGCCAGTAGTTCCCCGGGACAGCCGTCCTCTGGAAACACCATATATTTT.

The V call is TRBV7-2, the J call TRBJ2-2; the D gene is possibly TRBD2 (7 bases). This CDR3 has 15 amino acids. Germline loops: CDR1 SGHTA, CDR2 FQGNSA. The ends were cut back, 7 bases at V and 4 bases at J, with 16 bases in the middle. This chain's CDR3 is CASTPGGATTGELFF. CDR3 in DNA: TGTGCCAGCACCCCTGGGGGGGCCACCACCGGGGAGCTGTTTTTT.

The sample holds a few counts of this clone. The chain has TRBV2 and TRBJ1-2, with D possibly TRBD1 on 5 matching bases. This CDR3 contains 14 residues. V was pared by 5 bases and J by 8 bases, with 18 bases between. Germline CDR1 reads SNHLY; CDR2 reads FYNNEI. As DNA, the CDR3 is TGTGCCAGCAGTCCAACCGGACACTTGGGGGGCTACACCTTC. Its translation is CASSPTGHLGGYTF. Full variable domain (remainder filled in from reference TRBV2 and TRBJ1-2): EPEVTQTPSHQVTQMGQEVILRCVPISNHLYFYWYRQILGQKVEFLVSFYNNEISEKSEIFDDQFSVERPDGSNFTLKIRSTKLEDSAMYFCASSPTGHLGGYTFGSGTRLTVV.

The chain combines TRBV28 with TRBJ2-7; TRBD2 matches 7 bases. Germline CDR1 reads MDHEN; CDR2 reads SYDVKM. The V and J ends lost 5 bases and 2 bases, in that order; junction bases with no gene match: 6. This CDR3 region has 14 residues. The CDR3 loop is CASSVSGNTYEQYF. For the CDR3, the DNA is TGTGCCAGCAGTGTCAGCGGGAATACCTACGAGCAGTACTTC.

The chain is built from TRBV28 and TRBJ1-1; unclear D gene. Between the trimmed V and J ends, which lost 5 bases and 4 bases, there was a span of 14 bases. Germline V gives CDR1 MDHEN, CDR2 SYDVKM. The CDR3 covers 14 residues. As DNA, the CDR3 is TGTGCCAGCAGTCCGAGTCGGGTGTTCACTGAAGCTTTCTTT. Translated: CASSPSRVFTEAFF. Full variable domain (remainder filled in from reference TRBV28 and TRBJ1-1): DVKVTQSSRYLVKRTGEKVFLECVQDMDHENMFWYRQDPGLGLRLIYFSYDVKMKEKGDIPEGYSVSREKKERFSLILESASTNQTSMYLCASSPSRVFTEAFFGQGTRLTVV.

The genes are TRBV5-1 and TRBJ2-3, with 16 bases aligning to TRBD2. This CDR3 spans 16 amino acids. CDR1 SGHRS and CDR2 YFSETQ come from the germline V gene. J lost 4 bases, V lost 4 bases, and 3 bases had no gene match. The CDR3 sequence: CASSTGTSGGADTQYF. In DNA, the CDR3 is TGCGCCAGCAGCACAGGGACTAGCGGGGGGGCAGATACGCAGTATTTT.

The chain combines TRBV10-2 with TRBJ2-7; D is unclear. Germline CDR1 is WSHSY and CDR2 is SAAADI. The CDR3 runs to 14 residues. V gave up 5 bases and J gave up 2 bases, with 13 bases separating them. CDR3 DNA: TGCGCCAGCAGTTCATCCTTTACTACCTACGAGCAGTACTTC. Protein product: CASSSSFTTYEQYF.

The gene calls are TRBV5-6 and TRBJ1-2; the D is unclear. The V and J ends lost 4 bases and 1 base respectively, with 5 bases between them. This CDR3 comprises 12 residues. The germline CDR1 and CDR2 sequences are SGHDT and YYEEEE. The CDR3 loop reads CASSTDNYGYTF. In DNA, the CDR3 is TGTGCCAGCAGCACAGATAACTATGGCTACACCTTC.

This clone has just one count. The chain has TRBV6-5 and TRBJ1-2; D unresolved. Germline V lookup: CDR1 MNHEY, CDR2 SVGAGI. This CDR3 has 11 amino acids. Trimming shortened V by 4 bases and J by 5 bases, and 5 bases separated the two germline ends. CDR3 protein: CASSSLYGYTF. CDR3 DNA sequence: TGTGCCAGCAGTTCGCTTTATGGCTACACCTTC.

With respect to this clone: One end of the junction fails to match germline, which may point to a read error. The V gene is TRBV5-4, the J gene TRBJ2-1; D is perhaps TRBD2 (6 bases). Germline V CDR1 and CDR2: SGHNT, YYREEE (reference sequence). This CDR3 has 15 amino acids. CDR3 nucleotide sequence: TGTACCAGCAGCCGAGGAGGGATTAGCAACAATGAGCAGTTCTTC. Translation gives CTSSRGGISNNEQFF.